This TCR beta chain derives from a study of T cell responses to AZD1222 COVID-19 vaccine. Method: immunoSEQ multiplex PCR; TCRdb's copy keeps in-frame clones and lacks some. The repertoire holds about 150,000 clones, with 80% to 90% as singletons. Study-wide results and limits: The study identified only six AZD1222 recipients as seropositive at baseline.

About this clone: Its antigen is unidentified.

The germline V gene encodes CDR1 SGHAT and CDR2 FQDESV (reference sequence). V trimming: 7 bases; J trimming: 4 bases; junction bases outside the gene matches: 10. This CDR3 spans 15 amino acids. Sequenced here: peripheral blood, sampled on day 0 of MenACWY control vaccination. This sequence joins TRBV11-1 and TRBJ2-3, with TRBD1 identical over 8 bases. This sequence originates from an adult in good health. CDR3 region: CASTTDRGEADTQYF. CDR3 nucleotide sequence: TGTGCCAGCACCACCGACAGGGGCGAGGCAGATACGCAGTATTTT.